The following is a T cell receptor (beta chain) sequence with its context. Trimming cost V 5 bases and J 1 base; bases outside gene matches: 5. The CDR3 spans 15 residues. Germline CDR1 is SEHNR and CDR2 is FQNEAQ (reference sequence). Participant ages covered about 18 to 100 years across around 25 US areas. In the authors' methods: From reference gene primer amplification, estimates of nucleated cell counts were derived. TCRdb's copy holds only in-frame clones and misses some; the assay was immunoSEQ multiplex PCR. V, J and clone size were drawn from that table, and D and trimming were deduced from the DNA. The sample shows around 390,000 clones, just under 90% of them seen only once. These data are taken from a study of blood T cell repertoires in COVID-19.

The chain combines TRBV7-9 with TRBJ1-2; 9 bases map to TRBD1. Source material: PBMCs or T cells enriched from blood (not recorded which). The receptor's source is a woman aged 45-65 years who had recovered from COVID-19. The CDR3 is CASSLGQGNNYGYTF. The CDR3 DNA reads TGTGCCAGCAGCCTCGGACAGGGGAATAACTATGGCTACACCTTC.